The 13 T cell receptor beta chains listed next were all sequenced from one sample in a study of blood T cell repertoires in COVID-19. Generated by immunoSEQ multiplex PCR, the TCRdb table keeps only in-frame clones and is missing some. This repertoire shows 60,000 or so clones, over 70% found once; its top ten account for roughly 10%. Sequences were obtained from peripheral blood. The origin of the receptors is a man aged 25-45 years with COVID-19, enrolled during active disease.

J is TRBJ1-3 and V is TRBV9; no clear D. The V end was cut by 2 bases, the J end by 0 bases, with 9 bases between. The CDR3 covers 15 residues. Germline CDR1 is SGDLS and CDR2 is YYNGEE. The CDR3 DNA is TGTGCCAGCAGCGTCTACGGGAACTCTGGAAACACCATATATTTT. This translates into CASSVYGNSGNTIYF.

J is TRBJ2-2 and V is TRBV7-9, with D perhaps TRBD1 (6 bases). V was shortened by 5 bases and J by 3 bases, with 19 bases between the two germline ends. The germline CDR1 and CDR2 sequences are SEHNR and FQNEAQ (reference sequence). This CDR3 is built from 17 residues. In nucleotides, the CDR3 is TGTGCCAGCAGCCGACGGACAGATCCGCGAGACACCGGGGAGCTGTTTTTT. This translates into CASSRRTDPRDTGELFF.

The chain has TRBV15 and TRBJ1-4; possible D gene TRBD1, 6 bases. V dropped 1 base and J dropped 8 bases, with 14 bases sitting between them. Germline-derived CDR1 and CDR2 are LNHNV and YYDKDF (reference sequence). The CDR3 spans 15 residues. This chain's CDR3 is CATSRGGRGREKLFF. CDR3 DNA: TGTGCCACCAGCAGAGGAGGCAGGGGAAGGGAAAAACTGTTTTTT.

The V and J genes are TRBV7-9 and TRBJ2-6; no firm D call. Trimming took off 5 bases at V and 0 bases at J, with 11 bases between the two ends. Germline-derived CDR1 and CDR2 are SEHNR and FQNEAQ (reference sequence). The CDR3 runs 16 residues. The CDR3 DNA is TGTGCCAGCAGCCTCCCGTTTCTCTCTGGGGCCAACGTCCTGACTTTC. It translates to CASSLPFLSGANVLTF.

The CDR3 DNA is TGTGCCAGCAGCTTAGGAGGCCAGCGGGGCTATGGCTACACCTTC. It is translated as CASSLGGQRGYGYTF. The chain is built from TRBV5-4 and TRBJ1-2; D gene unclear. The CDR3 contains 15 residues. Trimming left V 2 bases short and J 4 bases short, with 15 bases between. Germline V gives CDR1 SGHNT, CDR2 YYREEE (reference sequence).

The V call is TRBV2, the J call TRBJ2-5, with 7 bases aligning to TRBD1. V shed 8 bases, J shed 5 bases, and the junction held 8 bases outside the gene matches. CDR1 and CDR2 from the germline V gene are SNHLY and FYNNEI. CDR3 length: 13 amino acids. The CDR3 here is CASGKTGVETQYF. CDR3 bases: TGTGCCAGCGGTAAAACAGGGGTTGAGACCCAGTACTTC.

This clone was seen a handful of times. V usage is TRBV6-1 and J usage is TRBJ1-6; D gene uncertain. This CDR3 contains 16 residues. From germline, CDR1 is MNHNS and CDR2 SASEGT. Between the trimmed V and J ends, which lost 4 bases and 0 bases, there was a span of 10 bases. CDR3 nucleotide sequence: TGTGCCAGCAGTGTTACTGGGAGCTCCTATAATTCACCCCTCCACTTT. It yields the protein CASSVTGSSYNSPLHF.

This rearrangement joins TRBV11-2 to TRBJ2-5; 9 bases are a match to TRBD2. V lost 0 bases and J lost 0; bases outside the gene matches: 2. CDR1 and CDR2 from the germline V gene are SGHAT and FQNNGV. The CDR3 has 16 amino acids. The CDR3 spells CASSLERLADQETQYF. CDR3 DNA: TGTGCCAGCAGCTTAGAGCGACTAGCGGACCAAGAGACCCAGTACTTC. The full variable domain, with the rest looked up from reference TRBV11-2 and TRBJ2-5, is EAGVAQSPRYKIIEKRQSVAFWCNPISGHATLYWYQQILGQGPKLLIQFQNNGVVDDSQLPKDRFSAERLKGVDSTLKIQPAKLEDSAVYLCASSLERLADQETQYFGPGTRLLVL.

This chain joins TRBV4-1 and TRBJ1-6, with unresolved D. This CDR3 comprises 17 residues. V lost 2 bases, J lost 7 bases, and 18 bases lay in between. Germline CDR1 MGHRA, CDR2 YSYEKL. CDR3 loop: CASSQRPIGENNSPLHF. Here the CDR3 DNA reads TGCGCCAGCAGCCAAAGGCCGATCGGGGAGAACAATTCACCCCTCCACTTT.

The chain employs TRBV6-5 and TRBJ1-2, with 8 bases that match TRBD1. V shed 6 bases, J shed 4 bases, and the junction held 7 bases outside the gene matches. CDR1 and CDR2 from the germline V gene are MNHEY and SVGAGI. The CDR3 covers 14 residues. This chain's CDR3 is CASRRTGRIYGYTF. Here the CDR3 DNA reads TGTGCCAGCAGAAGGACAGGGAGAATCTATGGCTACACCTTC.

This chain joins TRBV6-5 and TRBJ1-5; D uncertain. The CDR3 spans 15 residues. Germline V gene sequence: CDR1 MNHEY, CDR2 SVGAGI. V lost 0 bases and J 7 bases, leaving 13 bases between the germline ends. Here the CDR3 DNA reads TGTGCCAGCAGTTACTCGGTCGGGAAGAAACAGCCCCAGCATTTT. This encodes CASSYSVGKKQPQHF.

The rearrangement links TRBV10-3 to TRBJ2-5, with D possibly being TRBD2 (5 bases). V lost 2 bases and J 4 bases, leaving 5 bases between the germline ends. This CDR3 region has 12 residues. CDR1 ENHRY and CDR2 SYGVKD come from the germline V gene. The CDR3 loop reads CAISEEGETQYF. CDR3 DNA: TGTGCCATCAGTGAGGAGGGAGAGACCCAGTACTTC.

V usage is TRBV19 and J usage is TRBJ1-5; 8 nucleotides line up with TRBD1. The V segment lost 5 bases and the J segment 8 bases; nucleotides outside the gene matches: 11. The CDR3 consists of 15 residues. Per the germline V gene, CDR1 is LNHDA and CDR2 is SQIVND (reference sequence). For the CDR3, the DNA is TGTGCCAGTAGTGCCCGGACAGGGCTTTTCAAGCCCCAGCATTTT. Translation gives CASSARTGLFKPQHF. The full variable domain, completed using reference TRBV19 and TRBJ1-5, is DGGITQSPKYLFRKEGQNVTLSCEQNLNHDAMYWYRQDPGQGLRLIYYSQIVNDFQKGDIAEGYSVSREKKESFPLTVTSAQKNPTAFYLCASSARTGLFKPQHFGDGTRLSIL.